What follows is one TCR beta chain and its context. Its antigen is not identified. The sample belongs to a study of cytomegalovirus exposure and HLA in healthy donors. The CDR3 has 13 amino acids. The V end was cut by 3 bases, the J end by 6 bases, with 11 bases between. CDR1 is SGHAT and CDR2 is FQNNGV in the germline V gene. Study results and limitations: In a later analysis, CMV-associated beta chains were mostly HLA-associated, it appeared.

The PCR ran on 60 Vbeta and 13 Jbeta primers. TCRdb's table, derived via immunoSEQ multiplex PCR, lists solely in-frame clones and lacks some. The sample lists some 91,000 clones, 64% seen once, with around 2.5% in the top ten. The specimen was PBMCs. This TCR was sampled from a human donor in good health. V usage is TRBV11-2 and J usage is TRBJ1-1; TRBD1 might be the D (6 bases). The CDR3 DNA reads TGTGCCAGCAGCTTGAGCAGGGGCGCTGAAGCTTTCTTT. Translated: CASSLSRGAEAFF.